These 27 T cell receptor beta chains were sequenced from one sample in a study of cytomegalovirus exposure and HLA in healthy donors (dated by TCRdb to 2016 to 2017). Library creation used the immunoSEQ multiplex PCR assay. The multiplex PCR relied on a mix of 60 forward primers for TCR Vbeta segments and 13 reverse primers for TCR Jbeta segments. TCRdb mirrors the immuneACCESS table, restricted to in-frame sequences. Some clones are absent from its copies; in checked studies, under half trace to an unresolved V gene, and the reason for the others is unknown. The sample table contains about 150,000 clones; only one count was recorded for 70% of them. The ten largest make up under 2.5% of the sample. Sequenced material: PBMCs. All receptors come from a woman in her fifties or sixties in good health and CMV-seropositive.

This clone has only one observation. The chain has TRBV29-1 and TRBJ2-3; the match to TRBD2 covers 10 bases. The CDR3 is 14 residues long. CDR1 is SQVTM and CDR2 is ANQGSEA in the germline V gene. The trim removed 5 bases at V and 6 bases at J, leaving 8 bases unmatched. The CDR3 coding sequence is TGCAGCGTTTCGGCTAGCGGGAGAGGGGATACGCAGTATTTT. This gives the protein CSVSASGRGDTQYF.

The chain links TRBV5-6 to TRBJ2-7; TRBD1 aligns across 7 bases. Germline values: CDR1 SGHDT, CDR2 YYEEEE. Trimming at V came to 3 bases and at J to 1 base, leaving 4 bases not matched to a gene. The CDR3 has 14 residues. The CDR3 region is CASSSPGQSYEQYF. The CDR3 coding sequence is TGTGCCAGCAGCTCCCCGGGACAGTCCTACGAGCAGTACTTC.

The rearrangement joins TRBV4-1 to TRBJ2-1; no definite D call. The ends were cut back, 0 bases at V and 7 bases at J, with 16 bases in the middle. This CDR3 has 16 amino acids. Per germline, CDR1 MGHRA and CDR2 YSYEKL. The CDR3 DNA reads as TGCGCCAGCAGCCAAGATTCAAGCCCCTCGATAAATGAGCAGTTCTTC. Amino acid sequence: CASSQDSSPSINEQFF.

The chain is built from TRBV7-2 and TRBJ2-7; 10 bases are a match to TRBD2. Germline CDR1 is SGHTA and CDR2 is FQGNSA. The trim removed 5 bases at V and 7 bases at J, leaving 11 bases unmatched. This CDR3 comprises 15 residues. CDR3 in DNA: TGTGCCAGCAGCCGTCGAGCGGGAGGGCCGGGGGAGCAGTACTTC. This gives the protein CASSRRAGGPGEQYF.

The chain uses TRBV4-2 and TRBJ2-7; D possibly corresponds to TRBD2 (6 bases). The V end was cut by 1 base, the J end by 0 bases, with 10 bases between. Germline assignment: CDR1 LGHNA and CDR2 YNFKEQ. The CDR3 loop spans 15 amino acids. This CDR3 is CASSQGLVSSYEQYF. In DNA form, the CDR3 reads TGTGCCAGCAGCCAAGGACTAGTGTCCTCCTACGAGCAGTACTTC.

This sequence joins TRBV6-6 and TRBJ2-7, with a possible D match to TRBD2 (6 bases). The CDR3 length is 15 residues. Trimming took 0 bases from V and 7 from J, leaving 16 bases between them. The germline gives CDR1 MNHNY, CDR2 SVGAGI (reference sequence). The CDR3 sequence is CASSYSRGTATEQYF. Written as DNA, the CDR3 is TGTGCCAGCAGTTACTCGCGGGGTACAGCTACGGAGCAGTACTTC.

The chain links TRBV9 to TRBJ1-1; D is perhaps TRBD1 (6 bases). The CDR3 is 13 amino acids. Trimming took off 0 bases at V and 5 bases at J, with 8 bases between the two ends. Germline V CDR1 and CDR2: SGDLS, YYNGEE. This CDR3 reads CASSVGGRTEAFF. For the CDR3, the DNA is TGTGCCAGCAGCGTAGGGGGGCGGACTGAAGCTTTCTTT.

The chain combines TRBV7-9 with TRBJ2-3; 7 bases line up with TRBD2. This CDR3 contains 13 residues. Germline CDR1 reads SEHNR; CDR2 reads FQNEAQ (reference sequence). V lost 1 base, J lost 11 bases, and 6 bases stayed unmatched. CDR3 in amino acids: CASSLGGSGKQYF. DNA of the CDR3: TGTGCCAGCAGCTTAGGGGGGAGCGGGAAGCAGTATTTT.

The J gene is TRBJ2-1, the V gene TRBV5-1; D possibly corresponds to TRBD2 (6 bases). Trimming removed 3 bases at V and 6 bases at J, with 16 bases between. There are 15 residues in the CDR3. From germline, CDR1 is SGHRS and CDR2 YFSETQ. In nucleotides, the CDR3 is TGCGCCAGCAGCTCGGAAGCGGGTCCAACCAATGAGCAGTTCTTC. Its protein product is CASSSEAGPTNEQFF.

This clone was seen more than once but under ten times. This rearrangement joins TRBV10-1 to TRBJ2-2; possible D gene TRBD2, 6 bases. V lost 6 bases and J lost 4, with 12 bases in between. This CDR3 is built from 14 residues. CDR1 is WNHNN, CDR2 SYGVQD, per germline (reference sequence). In nucleotides, the CDR3 is TGCGCCAGCAGGGAGGGGACTGGCACCGGGGAGCTGTTTTTT. Translated, it gives CASREGTGTGELFF.

In its sample, this clone was seen a few times. This chain connects TRBV19 to TRBJ1-1; 10 positions agree with TRBD1. Trimming took 4 bases from V and 5 from J; bases not matched to a gene: 7. The CDR3 extends over 15 amino acids. CDR1 is LNHDA, CDR2 SQIVND, per germline (reference sequence). Here the CDR3 DNA reads TGTGCCAGTAGTACCCCACGACAGGGGGCTACTGAAGCTTTCTTT. Translation gives CASSTPRQGATEAFF. Full variable domain (outside the CDR3, taken from reference TRBV19 and TRBJ1-1): DGGITQSPKYLFRKEGQNVTLSCEQNLNHDAMYWYRQDPGQGLRLIYYSQIVNDFQKGDIAEGYSVSREKKESFPLTVTSAQKNPTAFYLCASSTPRQGATEAFFGQGTRLTVV.

The chain employs TRBV28 and TRBJ1-3; D not certain. This CDR3 region has 14 residues. The germline V gene encodes CDR1 MDHEN and CDR2 SYDVKM. V was trimmed by 3 bases and J by 0 bases, leaving 6 bases between them. The CDR3 region has the DNA TGTGCCAGCAGTTTCGACATCTCTGGAAACACCATATATTTT. This sequence encodes CASSFDISGNTIYF.

This clone showed up just once. The chain joins TRBV18 to TRBJ1-1; 9 nucleotides match TRBD1. The germline CDR1 and CDR2 sequences are KGHSH and LQKENI. V gave up 3 bases and J gave up 4 bases; unmatched junction bases: 3. The CDR3 consists of 14 residues. The CDR3 sequence is CASSPGQGATEAFF. In DNA, the CDR3 is TGTGCCAGCTCACCGGGACAGGGTGCCACTGAAGCTTTCTTT.

The rearrangement uses TRBV19 and TRBJ2-2; 9 bases are a match to TRBD2. J was trimmed by 5 bases and V by 6 bases; bases with no gene match: 10. Looked up from germline, CDR1 is LNHDA and CDR2 is SQIVND (reference sequence). The CDR3 extends over 16 amino acids. This CDR3 is CASRAKASGITGELFF. The CDR3 nucleotides are TGTGCCAGTAGAGCGAAGGCTAGCGGGATAACCGGGGAGCTGTTTTTT.

This clone was counted only a few times. The genes are TRBV10-3 and TRBJ1-2; maybe TRBD1 (5 bases). Trimming stripped 4 bases from V and 3 bases from J, with 15 bases between. Germline CDR1 reads ENHRY; CDR2 reads SYGVKD. This CDR3 is built from 15 residues. CDR3 bases: TGTGCCATCAGTGGGGATCTCACAGGCGACTATGGCTACACCTTC. Translation: CAISGDLTGDYGYTF.

This chain links TRBV6-1 with TRBJ1-2; D possibly corresponds to TRBD1 (6 bases). The CDR3 is 14 residues long. The ends were cut back, 6 bases at V and 0 bases at J, with 11 bases in the middle. The germline V gene encodes CDR1 MNHNS and CDR2 SASEGT. The CDR3 nucleotides read TGTGCCAGCAGCCCGGGGACATCTAACTATGGCTACACCTTC. Its translation: CASSPGTSNYGYTF.

CDR3 bases: TGTGCCAGCAGCGACCAGATTACTAGCAATGAGCAGTTCTTC. Its protein product is CASSDQITSNEQFF. This chain joins TRBV7-3 and TRBJ2-1; tentatively, D is TRBD2 (5 bases). The CDR3 has 14 residues. V dropped 5 bases and J dropped 6 bases, with 14 bases sitting between them. The germline V gene encodes CDR1 SGHTA and CDR2 FQGTGA. Full variable domain (rest looked up from reference TRBV7-3 and TRBJ2-1): GAGVSQTPSNKVTEKGKYVELRCDPISGHTALYWYRQSLGQGPEFLIYFQGTGAADDSGLPNDRFFAVRPEGSVSTLKIQRTERGDSAVYLCASSDQITSNEQFFGPGTRLTVL.

This sequence joins TRBV10-3 and TRBJ2-3; no reliable D call. With 3 bases removed from V and 3 bases from J, the gap between germline ends came to 10 bases. The length of the CDR3 is 14 residues. Germline V lookup: CDR1 ENHRY, CDR2 SYGVKD. CDR3 sequence (DNA): TGTGCCATCAGTGACAGGTCAAAAACAGATACGCAGTATTTT. Its translation is CAISDRSKTDTQYF.

This clone was counted only a few times. The V call is TRBV7-7, the J call TRBJ2-2; D remains unclear. This CDR3 is 15 amino acids long. CDR1 is SSHAT and CDR2 is FNYEAQ in the germline V gene (reference sequence). V dropped 3 bases and J dropped 0 bases, with 8 bases sitting between them. This CDR3 reads CASSFLGSNTGELFF. CDR3 in DNA: TGTGCCAGCAGCTTCCTCGGGTCGAACACCGGGGAGCTGTTTTTT.

The chain is built from TRBV5-1 and TRBJ2-3; maybe TRBD1 (5 bases). Germline values: CDR1 SGHRS, CDR2 YFSETQ. The CDR3 consists of 13 residues. V gave up 6 bases and J gave up 4 bases, with 12 bases separating them. As DNA, the CDR3 is TGCGCCAGCACTAGGGGTCCCGCAGATACGCAGTATTTT. It yields the protein CASTRGPADTQYF.

This clone was counted once. The rearrangement joins TRBV18 to TRBJ2-2; 8 bases match TRBD2. J gave up 4 bases and V 3 bases, and 10 bases lay outside the gene matches. Germline assignment: CDR1 KGHSH and CDR2 LQKENI. The CDR3 covers 17 residues. In DNA form, the CDR3 reads TGTGCCAGCTCACCTAACGGGCCTAGCGGGCGCACCGGGGAGCTGTTTTTT. It yields the protein CASSPNGPSGRTGELFF. Full variable domain (missing parts from reference TRBV18 and TRBJ2-2): NAGVMQNPRHLVRRRGQEARLRCSPMKGHSHVYWYRQLPEEGLKFMVYLQKENIIDESGMPKERFSAEFPKEGPSILRIQQVVRGDSAAYFCASSPNGPSGRTGELFFGEGSRLTVL.

The chain combines TRBV28 with TRBJ2-7; D not certain. The germline gives CDR1 MDHEN, CDR2 SYDVKM. V was cut by 4 bases and J by 2 bases, with 3 bases left in between. CDR3 length: 11 residues. The CDR3 loop reads CASSSTYEQYF. The CDR3 DNA follows: TGTGCCAGCAGTTCCACCTACGAGCAGTACTTC.

The CDR3 nucleotides are TGTGCCAGCAGCAGCTACGGAGGGGTTGAGGGAAACACCATATATTTT. Amino acids: CASSSYGGVEGNTIYF. The gene calls are TRBV9 and TRBJ1-3; D possibly corresponds to TRBD1 (5 bases). V lost 4 bases and J 4 bases, leaving 18 bases between the germline ends. Germline V gives CDR1 SGDLS, CDR2 YYNGEE. CDR3 length equals 16 residues.

Here the CDR3 DNA reads TGTGCCAGCAGTTTGTCTGAGCTTCCCCAGCATTTT. Residues: CASSLSELPQHF. The V call is TRBV28, the J call TRBJ1-5; no clear D gene. This CDR3 is 12 amino acids long. Germline CDR1 MDHEN, CDR2 SYDVKM. Trimming took 3 bases from V and 10 from J, leaving 10 bases between them.

This chain connects TRBV28 to TRBJ2-1; the match to TRBD2 covers 15 bases. Per the germline V gene, CDR1 is MDHEN and CDR2 is SYDVKM. The V and J ends lost 5 bases and 10 bases, in that order; junction bases with no gene match: 6. This CDR3 is built from 15 residues. For the CDR3, the DNA is TGTGCCAGCAGTACCCCCGGGACTAGCGGGAGGGAGCAGTTCTTC. This sequence encodes CASSTPGTSGREQFF.

This chain connects TRBV5-1 to TRBJ2-1; 8 bases line up with TRBD1. The CDR3 has 15 residues. Per the germline V gene, CDR1 is SGHRS and CDR2 is YFSETQ. V trimming: 4 bases; J trimming: 4 bases; junction bases outside the gene matches: 7. CDR3 sequence (DNA): TGCGCCAGCAGCGCACCCGGGACAGGTTACAATGAGCAGTTCTTC. Its translation is CASSAPGTGYNEQFF. The full variable domain, rest sourced from reference TRBV5-1 and TRBJ2-1, is KAGVTQTPRYLIKTRGQQVTLSCSPISGHRSVSWYQQTPGQGLQFLFEYFSETQRNKGNFPGRFSGRQFSNSRSEMNVSTLELGDSALYLCASSAPGTGYNEQFFGPGTRLTVL.

The CDR3 DNA reads TGTGCCACCACTGGACAGGGAGGAAACACCATATATTTT. Translation gives CATTGQGGNTIYF. The chain recombines TRBV6-5 with TRBJ1-3; 8 positions match TRBD1. The CDR3 runs 13 residues. J lost 4 bases, V lost 10 bases, and 6 bases had no gene match. Germline lookup yields CDR1 MNHEY and CDR2 SVGAGI.